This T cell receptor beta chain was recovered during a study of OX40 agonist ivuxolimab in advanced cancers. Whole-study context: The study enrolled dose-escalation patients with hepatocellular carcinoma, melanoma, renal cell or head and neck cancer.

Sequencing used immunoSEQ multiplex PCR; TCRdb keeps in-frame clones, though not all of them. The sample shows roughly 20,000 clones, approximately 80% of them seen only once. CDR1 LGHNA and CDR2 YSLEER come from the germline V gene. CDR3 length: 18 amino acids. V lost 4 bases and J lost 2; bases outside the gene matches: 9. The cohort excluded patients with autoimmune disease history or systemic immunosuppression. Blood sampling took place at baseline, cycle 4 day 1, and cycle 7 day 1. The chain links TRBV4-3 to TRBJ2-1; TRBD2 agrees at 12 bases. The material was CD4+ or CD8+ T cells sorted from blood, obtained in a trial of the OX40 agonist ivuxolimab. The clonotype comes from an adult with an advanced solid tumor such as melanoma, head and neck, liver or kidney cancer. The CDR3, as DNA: TGCGCCAGCAGCCTCAACCCTCTAGCGGGGGGGCCCTACAATGAGCAGTTCTTC. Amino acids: CASSLNPLAGGPYNEQFF.